Each of the 2 T cell receptor beta chains below was sequenced from the same sample in a study of identical twins. One entry per CDR3 protein, called by TCRdb with MiXCR from the 5' RACE reads. The sample contains 400,000 to 550,000 distinct CDR3 sequences, approximately 14% of which appear only once. The sample was also linked to a second study, of yellow fever vaccine responses in identical twins.

Sequencing was carried out using CD4+ T cells sorted from blood. The source is a woman between 18 and 29 years old in good health.

This clonotype has just a few counts. The chain couples TRBV5-1 to TRBJ2-7; D not certain. Germline V lookup: CDR1 SGHRS, CDR2 YFSETQ. Trimming stripped 0 bases from V and 3 bases from J, with 7 bases between. The CDR3 spans 13 residues. CDR3 sequence reads: CASSLDIDYEQYF. As DNA, the CDR3 is TGCGCCAGCAGCTTGGATATTGACTACGAGCAGTACTTC.

The chain carries TRBV10-3 and TRBJ1-1, with no clear D. The germline V gene encodes CDR1 ENHRY and CDR2 SYGVKD. Trimming took 4 bases from V and 1 from J, leaving 10 bases between them. There are 14 residues in the CDR3. The CDR3 nucleotides are TGTGCCATCAGTGTCCTCAGCGAGAACACTGAAGCTTTCTTT. It codes for CAISVLSENTEAFF.